This entry describes one T cell receptor (beta chain). This sample was taken from a study of blood T cell repertoires in COVID-19. Study details: COVID-19 samples collected from the United States, Italy and Spain covered acute and convalescent phases. T cells, B-cell-depleted T cells, or PBMCs supplied cDNA or gDNA.

Trimming removed 1 base at V and 6 bases at J, with 14 bases between. CDR3 length: 15 residues. Germline V gives CDR1 MGHDK, CDR2 SYGVNS. Sequenced by immunoSEQ multiplex PCR; TCRdb stores in-frame clones only, minus some. The sample lists roughly 50,000 clones; around 90% were seen once. The origin of this receptor is a human donor in a cohort sampled during active COVID-19. The sequenced sample consisted of peripheral blood. The V call is TRBV25-1, the J call TRBJ2-3, with a weak D call TRBD2 (5 bases). The CDR3 is CASSELPGRGDTQYF. The CDR3 region has the DNA TGTGCCAGCAGTGAATTGCCGGGCCGAGGGGATACGCAGTATTTT.